This T cell receptor (beta chain) was documented in a study of cytomegalovirus exposure and HLA in healthy donors. PCR involved 60 Vbeta and 13 Jbeta primers. Sequencing was performed with immunoSEQ multiplex PCR; in TCRdb, only in-frame clones are kept and a portion is missing. The sample contains fewer than 90,000 clones, 65% to 80% of which appear only once. There are 13 residues in the CDR3. Trimming left V 2 bases short and J 7 bases short, with 11 bases between. CDR1 is MNHEY, CDR2 SVGAGI, per germline. The donors comprised healthy bone marrow donors. Donors were ostensibly healthy at sampling, although undocumented immune exposures were probable. The study's findings and limits: The investigators catalogued 150 to 200 TCR beta chains as cytomegalovirus-associated. For TCR beta chains, V- and J-gene trimming was later linked to a missense DCLRE1C variant.

On this clone: What it binds is not known.

The chain links TRBV6-5 to TRBJ1-2; D is uncertain. The sequenced sample consisted of PBMCs. This receptor was obtained from a man aged 25 to 40 in good health and CMV-seropositive. The CDR3 protein is CASSYNDLGGYTF. The CDR3 DNA follows: TGTGCCAGCAGTTACAACGACCTAGGTGGCTACACCTTC.